Shown below are 19 T cell receptor beta chains from a single sample sequenced in a study of shared clonotypes between healthy human individuals. Some clones are missing from TCRdb's copy, which holds only in-frame ones; the method was immunoSEQ multiplex PCR. The sample shows more than 2 million clones, 93% of them seen only once. Naive CD8 cells were CD45RO-negative, positively selected for CCR7, excluding terminally differentiated effector memory CD45RA+ cells. Specimen: naive CD8+ T cells from PBMCs. The receptors were gathered from a man between 18 and 29 years old in good health. Some clones in this sample may be carry-over from other donors' samples.

The chain carries TRBV7-9 and TRBJ2-3; D is unclear. Germline loops: CDR1 SEHNR, CDR2 FQNEAQ (reference sequence). Trimming shortened V by 5 bases and J by 0 bases, and 12 bases separated the two germline ends. The CDR3 loop spans 15 amino acids. CDR3 sequence (DNA): TGTGCCAGCAGCCAAGGGTCGTCTAGCACAGATACGCAGTATTTT. The encoded protein is CASSQGSSSTDTQYF.

The V and J genes are TRBV7-9 and TRBJ2-7; tentative D call: TRBD1 (5 bases). CDR1 SEHNR and CDR2 FQNEAQ come from the germline V gene (reference sequence). V was cut by 5 bases and J by 2 bases, with 13 bases left in between. The CDR3 length is 14 residues. CDR3 sequence reads: CASSAQGTPYEQYF. The CDR3 coding sequence is TGTGCCAGCAGCGCCCAGGGTACCCCCTACGAGCAGTACTTC.

The chain carries TRBV7-9 and TRBJ2-1, with D unclear. V lost 0 bases to trimming and J lost 10 bases, with 7 bases between them. CDR1 and CDR2 (germline): SEHNR, FQNEAQ (reference sequence). The CDR3 loop spans 12 amino acids. CDR3 loop: CASSLAPTEQFF. CDR3 in DNA: TGTGCCAGCAGCTTAGCGCCTACAGAGCAGTTCTTC. Full variable domain (missing parts from reference TRBV7-9 and TRBJ2-1): DTGVSQNPRHKITKRGQNVTFRCDPISEHNRLYWYRQTLGQGPEFLTYFQNEAQLEKSRLLSDRFSAERPKGSFSTLEIQRTEQGDSAMYLCASSLAPTEQFFGPGTRLTVL.

V is TRBV6-1 and J is TRBJ1-2, with D possibly TRBD1 on 5 matching bases. This CDR3 comprises 16 residues. The V and J ends lost 0 bases and 2 bases respectively, with 13 bases between them. Germline V gene lookup returns CDR1 MNHNS and CDR2 SASEGT. The CDR3 DNA reads as TGTGCCAGCAGTGAAGCGTACGGGGACGGAAACTATGGCTACACCTTC. It is translated as CASSEAYGDGNYGYTF.

The rearrangement links TRBV5-5 to TRBJ2-1, with 12 bases identical to TRBD2. This CDR3 spans 16 amino acids. Looked up from germline, CDR1 is SGHKS and CDR2 is YYEKEE (reference sequence). V dropped 0 bases and J dropped 4; count of bases not matched to a gene: 2. CDR3 DNA sequence: TGTGCCAGCAGCTTGGCCGGGACTAGCGGGTACAATGAGCAGTTCTTC. It encodes CASSLAGTSGYNEQFF.

The rearrangement uses TRBV13 and TRBJ2-7; 8 nucleotides match TRBD1. The CDR3 totals 16 residues. Trimming at V came to 5 bases and at J to 0 bases, leaving 9 bases not matched to a gene. CDR1 is PRHDT and CDR2 is FYEKMQ in the germline V gene (reference sequence). CDR3 DNA: TGTGCCAGCAGCCTAAAGACAGGGGCTTTCTCCTACGAGCAGTACTTC. Amino acids: CASSLKTGAFSYEQYF. The variable domain in full, completed from reference TRBV13 and TRBJ2-7, reads AAGVIQSPRHLIKEKRETATLKCYPIPRHDTVYWYQQGPGQDPQFLISFYEKMQSDKGSIPDRFSAQQFSDYHSELNMSSLELGDSALYFCASSLKTGAFSYEQYFGPGTRLTVT.

The chain has TRBV4-1 and TRBJ1-2; D unclear. Trimming pared 2 bases from V and 4 bases from J, leaving 14 bases between. Germline CDR1 is MGHRA and CDR2 is YSYEKL. This CDR3 region has 15 residues. CDR3 in DNA: TGCGCCAGCAGCCAAACGGCCGGGGTGGGCTATGGCTACACCTTC. This encodes CASSQTAGVGYGYTF.

V gene TRBV15 combines with J gene TRBJ1-5, with D possibly TRBD1 on 5 matching bases. The CDR3 has 17 amino acids. Trimming left V 2 bases short and J 2 bases short, with 16 bases between. The germline CDR1 and CDR2 sequences are LNHNV and YYDKDF (reference sequence). In DNA, the CDR3 is TGTGCCACCAGCAGACCTCATGGGGGGGTTGGCAATCAGCCCCAGCATTTT. Encoded protein: CATSRPHGGVGNQPQHF.

The chain recombines TRBV9 with TRBJ2-2; TRBD1 is a possible D gene (6 bases). Trimming stripped 3 bases from V and 7 bases from J, with 22 bases between. Per the germline V gene, CDR1 is SGDLS and CDR2 is YYNGEE. The CDR3 sequence is 17 residues long. CDR3 DNA: TGTGCCAGCAGCGACCGGGACATCAGAAGTGGGGTCGGGGAGCTGTTTTTT. Its protein product is CASSDRDIRSGVGELFF.

This clone was recorded once. CDR3 region: CASSFETSYEQYF. CDR3 DNA: TGTGCCAGCAGCTTTGAAACAAGCTACGAGCAGTACTTC. The V gene is TRBV7-2, the J gene TRBJ2-7; D uncertain. The V end was cut by 3 bases, the J end by 3 bases, with 9 bases between. Per germline, CDR1 SGHTA and CDR2 FQGNSA. The CDR3 has 13 residues.

The rearrangement links TRBV4-1 to TRBJ1-1; TRBD1 matches at 7 bases. This CDR3 has 14 amino acids. V lost 0 bases, J lost 4 bases, and 2 bases stayed unmatched. Germline CDR1 reads MGHRA; CDR2 reads YSYEKL. The CDR3 sequence is CASSQEGQLTEAFF. The CDR3 DNA reads TGCGCCAGCAGCCAAGAGGGACAGCTCACTGAAGCTTTCTTT.

This clone came up once. The same CDR3 can be traced to other DNA sequences in this sample. This chain uses TRBV19 with TRBJ1-1, with a tentative D call TRBD1 (5 bases). CDR3 length: 14 residues. Trimming took off 2 bases at V and 3 bases at J, with 10 bases between the two ends. Germline V gives CDR1 LNHDA, CDR2 SQIVND (reference sequence). CDR3: CASSIRGGYTEAFF. The CDR3 DNA follows: TGTGCCAGTAGTATACGGGGCGGGTACACTGAAGCTTTCTTT.

The CDR3 coding sequence is TGCAGCGGCCAGGCACTTGGTGTGGAATATGGCTACACCTTC. Its translation is CSGQALGVEYGYTF. The rearrangement joins TRBV29-1 to TRBJ1-2; D gene ambiguous. The CDR3 is 14 amino acids. The germline CDR1 and CDR2 sequences are SQVTM and ANQGSEA. Trimming stripped 7 bases from V and 5 bases from J, with 20 bases between.

The J gene is TRBJ2-6, the V gene TRBV4-1; D might be TRBD2 (5 bases). CDR3 length equals 15 residues. Germline V lookup: CDR1 MGHRA, CDR2 YSYEKL. V lost 4 bases, J lost 1 base, and 8 bases lay in between. CDR3 region: CASSLGGSGANVLTF. The CDR3 DNA follows: TGCGCCAGCAGCCTTGGAGGATCTGGGGCCAACGTCCTGACTTTC.

The chain's CDR3 is CASRRASGRAGEQFF. The CDR3 region has the DNA TGTGCCAGCAGGCGAGCTAGCGGGAGGGCGGGTGAGCAGTTCTTC. The genes are TRBV13 and TRBJ2-1; 12 positions agree with TRBD2. The CDR3 loop spans 15 amino acids. Looked up from germline, CDR1 is PRHDT and CDR2 is FYEKMQ (reference sequence). V trimming: 6 bases; J trimming: 9 bases; junction bases outside the gene matches: 9.

The rearrangement joins TRBV9 to TRBJ2-1; no clear D gene. CDR1 and CDR2 from the germline V gene are SGDLS and YYNGEE. The V end lost 8 bases, the J end lost 7 bases, and 16 bases lay between the germline ends. The CDR3 length is 13 residues. For the CDR3, the DNA is TGTGCCAGTTTACCTCCAGGTGGGAATGAGCAGTTCTTC. This encodes CASLPPGGNEQFF.

Worth noting for this clone: At the DNA level, this CDR3 is encoded by other sequences in the same sample as well. The V gene is TRBV28, the J gene TRBJ2-7, with D maybe TRBD2 (6 bases). CDR1 and CDR2 from the germline V gene are MDHEN and SYDVKM. The V end lost 3 bases, the J end lost 3 bases, and 9 bases lay between the germline ends. CDR3 length equals 13 residues. CDR3 in DNA: TGTGCCAGCAGTTTCCGCGGGAACTACGAGCAGTACTTC. Its protein product is CASSFRGNYEQYF.

J is TRBJ2-1 and V is TRBV28, with 10 bases fitting TRBD2. V trimming: 4 bases; J trimming: 6 bases; junction bases outside the gene matches: 18. CDR1 is MDHEN, CDR2 SYDVKM, per germline. This CDR3 contains 19 residues. CDR3 in amino acids: CASSSPPVAGGPSPNEQFF. The CDR3 nucleotides read TGTGCCAGCAGTTCCCCCCCAGTAGCGGGGGGACCAAGCCCCAATGAGCAGTTCTTC.

The chain employs TRBV11-2 and TRBJ2-5; TRBD2 aligns across 14 bases. The J call is uncertain, as TRBJ2-7 better fits the DNA end. Germline lookup yields CDR1 SGHAT and CDR2 FQNNGV. The CDR3 loop spans 14 amino acids. Written as DNA, the CDR3 is TGTGCCAGCAGCGGACTAGCGGGGGGCTACGAGCAGTACTTC. This sequence encodes CASSGLAGGYEQYF.